The next 21 T cell receptor beta chains were all read from a single sample in a study of blood T cell repertoires in COVID-19 (dated by TCRdb to the early 2020s). Receptor amplification or capture employed the immunoSEQ multiplex PCR assay. What TCRdb holds here is the immuneACCESS table cut down to in-frame rearrangements. Part of the clones is not present; checked against another copy, under half of the missing clones reflect an unresolved V gene, and the others are unexplained. The sample data list 140,000 to 150,000 clones, and about four fifths of these were observed just once. In total, the top ten clones hold about 3.5% of the sample. Sample: peripheral blood. Receptor source: an older man who had recovered from COVID-19.

This clone was seen once. The rearrangement links TRBV10-3 to TRBJ2-1; the match to TRBD1 covers 9 bases. Germline CDR1 is ENHRY and CDR2 is SYGVKD. The V segment lost 0 bases and the J segment 0 bases; nucleotides outside the gene matches: 3. The CDR3 is made up of 17 amino acids. DNA for the CDR3: TGTGCCATCAGTGAGTCCGAGACAGGGGGCTCCTACAATGAGCAGTTCTTC. Its protein product is CAISESETGGSYNEQFF.

This CDR3 is CASSNRDRGRYTGELFF. For the CDR3, the DNA is TGTGCCAGCAGCAACCGGGACAGGGGGCGGTACACCGGGGAGCTGTTTTTT. The chain employs TRBV21-1 and TRBJ2-2; the table's D call, TRBD1, was not checked against the DNA. TRBV21-1 is a pseudogene. CDR3 length: 17 amino acids.

The chain is built from TRBV4-3 and TRBJ2-1; D call uncertain. Trimming took off 1 base at V and 5 bases at J, with 15 bases between the two ends. The CDR3 consists of 16 residues. Germline CDR1 reads LGHNA; CDR2 reads YSLEER. As DNA, the CDR3 is TGCGCCAGCAGCCAAGTGGTCCGGGTCCGGGACAATGAGCAGTTCTTC. Translation gives CASSQVVRVRDNEQFF.

The V call is TRBV9, the J call TRBJ2-3, with 10 bases fitting TRBD1. Germline V gene lookup returns CDR1 SGDLS and CDR2 YYNGEE. The length of the CDR3 is 17 residues. V dropped 2 bases and J dropped 1; count of bases not matched to a gene: 7. CDR3 region: CASSVSYGTGGTDTQYF. The CDR3 coding sequence is TGTGCCAGCAGCGTGAGCTATGGGACAGGGGGCACAGATACGCAGTATTTT.

This chain joins TRBV24-1 and TRBJ2-2, with D perhaps TRBD1 (6 bases). This CDR3 has 16 amino acids. V was clipped by 5 bases and J by 1 base, with 13 bases between them. CDR1 is KGHDR and CDR2 is SFDVKD in the germline V gene. Here the CDR3 DNA reads TGTGCCACCAGTGGCCTACAGGGTAGGAACACCGGGGAGCTGTTTTTT. It yields the protein CATSGLQGRNTGELFF.

The chain combines TRBV6-5 with TRBJ1-1; TRBD1 aligns across 8 bases. With 5 bases clipped from V and 5 bases from J, the junction kept 4 bases outside the gene matches. The germline V gene has CDR1 MNHEY and CDR2 SVGAGI. The CDR3 sequence is 13 residues long. The CDR3 sequence: CASSLQGGTEAFF. For the CDR3, the DNA is TGTGCCAGCAGTCTACAGGGGGGGACTGAAGCTTTCTTT.

This clone has just one count. Within the sample, other DNA sequences also encode this same CDR3. The rearrangement joins TRBV7-2 to TRBJ2-7; D uncertain. V was shortened by 1 base and J by 0 bases, with 7 bases between the two germline ends. The germline V gene has CDR1 SGHTA and CDR2 FQGNSA. The CDR3 has 14 residues. The CDR3 DNA reads TGTGCCAGCAGCTTAGGTCTAGTCTCCTACGAGCAGTACTTC. This encodes CASSLGLVSYEQYF.

The J gene is TRBJ2-7, the V gene TRBV7-3; 10 bases fit TRBD2. There are 13 residues in the CDR3. CDR1 SGHTA and CDR2 FQGTGA come from the germline V gene. With V trimmed by 6 bases and J by 5 bases, 4 bases remained unmatched. CDR3 nucleotide sequence: TGTGCCAGCAGTTTGGGACTAGCGAACGAGCAGTACTTC. Translating gives CASSLGLANEQYF.

The chain links TRBV18 to TRBJ2-2; 11 bases align to TRBD1. V trimming: 7 bases; J trimming: 3 bases; junction bases outside the gene matches: 10. Germline V gene data show CDR1 as KGHSH and CDR2 as LQKENI. There are 17 residues in the CDR3. For the CDR3, the DNA is TGTGCCAGCTACGGACAGGGGGCTTTGGAGTACACCGGGGAGCTGTTTTTT. This encodes CASYGQGALEYTGELFF.

The J gene is TRBJ2-3, the V gene TRBV3-1 (or the pseudogene TRBV3-2); tentatively, D is TRBD2 (6 bases). Per germline, CDR1 LGHDT and CDR2 YNNKEL (reference sequence). The length of the CDR3 is 15 residues. Trimming cost V 4 bases and J 2 bases, with 13 bases left between them. CDR3 DNA: TGTGCCAGCAGCCCACGGGGGAGGTTCACAGATACGCAGTATTTT. It is translated as CASSPRGRFTDTQYF.

V and J are TRBV5-4 and TRBJ1-3; 8 bases line up with TRBD1. The V segment lost 4 bases and the J segment 3 bases; nucleotides outside the gene matches: 3. The CDR3 runs 14 residues. The germline gives CDR1 SGHNT, CDR2 YYREEE (reference sequence). The DNA of the CDR3 is TGTGCCAGCAGCGCGGACAGGGATGGAAACACCATATATTTT. It encodes CASSADRDGNTIYF. Variable domain in full (rest from reference TRBV5-4 and TRBJ1-3): ETGVTQSPTHLIKTRGQQVTLRCSSQSGHNTVSWYQQALGQGPQFIFQYYREEENGRGNFPPRFSGLQFPNYSSELNVNALELDDSALYLCASSADRDGNTIYFGEGSWLTVV.

The gene calls are TRBV12-3 or TRBV12-4 and TRBJ2-1; D remains unclear. Trimming stripped 3 bases from V and 5 bases from J, with 5 bases between. This CDR3 comprises 12 residues. CDR3 sequence: CASSFDNNEQFF. The CDR3 DNA reads TGTGCCAGCAGTTTCGACAACAATGAGCAGTTCTTC.

The chain carries TRBV9 and TRBJ2-7, with a possible D match to TRBD1 (7 bases). CDR3 length: 15 amino acids. The germline V and J ends were trimmed by 0 bases and 3 bases, with 13 bases remaining between them. The V gene's germline CDR1 is SGDLS and CDR2 YYNGEE. CDR3 region: CASSVGAGGNYEQYF. The DNA for the CDR3 is TGTGCCAGCAGCGTAGGTGCAGGGGGGAACTACGAGCAGTACTTC.

CDR3 DNA sequence: TGTGCCTGGGACGGAGGCAACTATGGCTACACCTTC. This translates into CAWDGGNYGYTF. The chain couples TRBV30 to TRBJ1-2; no firm D call. The V end lost 5 bases, the J end lost 2 bases, and 9 bases lay between the germline ends. The germline CDR1 and CDR2 sequences are GTSNPN and SVGIG (reference sequence). CDR3 length: 12 amino acids.

This clone was seen a single time. The CDR3 loop reads CASSGDRDVEQYF. CDR3 bases: TGTGCCAGTAGCGGGGACAGAGACGTCGAGCAGTACTTC. The gene calls are TRBV19 and TRBJ2-7; 7 bases align to TRBD1. Germline V CDR1 and CDR2: LNHDA, SQIVND (reference sequence). CDR3 size: 13 residues. With 6 bases clipped from V and 6 bases from J, the junction kept 8 bases outside the gene matches.

This chain uses TRBV18 with TRBJ1-4, with D tentatively TRBD1 (6 bases). The CDR3 extends over 15 amino acids. Germline V gives CDR1 KGHSH, CDR2 LQKENI. V was cut by 3 bases and J by 6 bases, with 14 bases left in between. The CDR3 spells CASSPLQGMDEKLFF. The CDR3 DNA sequence: TGTGCCAGCTCACCGTTACAGGGTATGGATGAAAAACTGTTTTTT.

The chain uses TRBV4-3 and TRBJ1-1; unclear D gene. CDR3 size: 14 residues. Germline V gives CDR1 LGHNA, CDR2 YSLEER. The V end was cut by 1 base, the J end by 8 bases, with 14 bases between. The chain's CDR3 is CASSQVWERREAFF. CDR3 DNA: TGCGCCAGCAGCCAAGTCTGGGAGAGGAGGGAAGCTTTCTTT.

V is TRBV4-1 and J is TRBJ2-1; D unresolved. The CDR3 sequence is 15 residues long. Trimming pared 2 bases from V and 7 bases from J, leaving 15 bases between. Germline CDR1 reads MGHRA; CDR2 reads YSYEKL. For the CDR3, the DNA is TGCGCCAGCAGCCAAAATACACTGACCGGGAATGAGCAGTTCTTC. Its translation: CASSQNTLTGNEQFF.

The chain employs TRBV10-2 and TRBJ2-7; tentative D call: TRBD1 (5 bases). Trimming removed 1 base at V and 1 base at J, with 8 bases between. The CDR3 runs 14 residues. The germline V gene has CDR1 WSHSY and CDR2 SAAADI. This CDR3 reads CASSEFQGSYEQYF. The CDR3 DNA reads TGCGCCAGCAGTGAGTTTCAGGGTTCCTACGAGCAGTACTTC.

V is TRBV6-5 and J is TRBJ2-7, with 7 positions matching TRBD2. The CDR3 contains 14 residues. After removal of 6 bases from V and 1 base from J, the junction contained 6 bases not matched to a gene. Germline values: CDR1 MNHEY, CDR2 SVGAGI. In nucleotides, the CDR3 is TGTGCCAGCAGAACAACTAGCGAGTCCTACGAGCAGTACTTC. Translation gives CASRTTSESYEQYF.

This sequence joins TRBV11-3 and TRBJ2-7; a possible D gene is TRBD1 (6 bases). V dropped 5 bases and J dropped 0 bases, with 17 bases sitting between them. CDR1 is SGHNT, CDR2 YENEEA, per germline. CDR3 length: 16 amino acids. CDR3 sequence: CASSPSSGTPSYEQYF. CDR3 sequence (DNA): TGTGCCAGCAGCCCGTCTTCCGGGACACCCTCCTACGAGCAGTACTTC.